The present T cell receptor beta chain was sequenced within a study of T cell responses to AZD1222 COVID-19 vaccine. Broader study findings: Females outnumbered males among donors, who were mostly white British; clonal diversity was possibly underestimated.

TCRdb's table, derived via immunoSEQ multiplex PCR, lists solely in-frame clones and lacks some. In the table there are some 150,000 clones, roughly 88% of which are singletons. With respect to this clone: The antigen is undetermined.

This CDR3 is 15 amino acids long. The ends were cut back, 0 bases at V and 1 base at J, with 11 bases in the middle. Germline values: CDR1 SGHRS, CDR2 YFSETQ. This clonotype was sampled from an adult in good health. J is TRBJ2-7 and V is TRBV5-1; D call uncertain. Sample: peripheral blood, taken on day 0 of MenACWY control vaccination. The CDR3 DNA reads as TGCGCCAGCAGCTTGGTACCAGGCCTTTCCTACGAGCAGTACTTC. It codes for CASSLVPGLSYEQYF.